What follows are 20 T cell receptor beta chains derived from one specimen sequenced in a study of blood T cell repertoires in COVID-19 (dated by TCRdb to the early 2020s). Preparation of the library involved the immunoSEQ multiplex PCR assay. TCRdb obtained this table from immuneACCESS and retained in-frame rearrangements with V and J assigned. These tables miss some clones; where compared with another copy, unresolved V genes account for less than half of the shortfall, and the remainder is unexplained. For this sample the table gives roughly 120,000 clones, of which over 75% were detected only once. The top ten hold roughly 16% of the sample. What was sequenced was peripheral blood. These receptors all stem from a woman of 80 years or more with active or convalescent COVID-19.

In this sample, this clone turned up once. V is TRBV7-6 and J is TRBJ2-1; 12 nucleotides match TRBD2. Trimming at V came to 0 bases and at J to 9 bases, leaving 3 bases not matched to a gene. Germline V gives CDR1 SGHVS, CDR2 FNYEAQ. The CDR3 has 15 residues. The CDR3 DNA follows: TGTGCCAGCAGCTTAGCTCTAGCGGGAGGGAGTGAGCAGTTCTTC. Translated, it gives CASSLALAGGSEQFF.

The chain recombines TRBV18 with TRBJ2-5, with TRBD1 matching over 7 bases. Trimming took 5 bases from V and 1 from J; bases not matched to a gene: 4. The CDR3 length is 14 residues. Per the germline V gene, CDR1 is KGHSH and CDR2 is LQKENI. The CDR3 DNA follows: TGTGCCAGCTCAAGGGACAGAGCCCAAGAGACCCAGTACTTC. It codes for CASSRDRAQETQYF.

The V and J genes are TRBV9 and TRBJ1-2; D gene unclear. Per germline, CDR1 SGDLS and CDR2 YYNGEE. The CDR3 covers 15 residues. V lost 2 bases and J 0 bases, leaving 11 bases between the germline ends. DNA of the CDR3: TGTGCCAGCAGCGTTGGGAGCCTTTCTAACTATGGCTACACCTTC. This translates into CASSVGSLSNYGYTF.

The V and J genes are TRBV7-9 and TRBJ2-3, with D possibly TRBD2 on 5 matching bases. Germline V gene lookup returns CDR1 SEHNR and CDR2 FQNEAQ (reference sequence). The CDR3 sequence is 14 residues long. V was trimmed by 2 bases and J by 4 bases, leaving 10 bases between them. The CDR3 loop reads CASSLRRAPDTQYF. The CDR3 region has the DNA TGTGCCAGCAGCTTACGGCGGGCACCAGATACGCAGTATTTT.

This clone appeared a single time. The rearrangement joins TRBV5-1 to TRBJ2-3, with TRBD2 matching over 10 bases. CDR3 length equals 15 residues. Germline-derived CDR1 and CDR2 are SGHRS and YFSETQ. V lost 3 bases and J lost 3; bases outside the gene matches: 4. The DNA for the CDR3 is TGCGCCAGCAGCTCTGGACTAGCGGAAACAGATACGCAGTATTTT. This encodes CASSSGLAETDTQYF. The whole variable domain, remainder taken from reference TRBV5-1 and TRBJ2-3, is KAGVTQTPRYLIKTRGQQVTLSCSPISGHRSVSWYQQTPGQGLQFLFEYFSETQRNKGNFPGRFSGRQFSNSRSEMNVSTLELGDSALYLCASSSGLAETDTQYFGPGTRLTVL.

The rearrangement uses TRBV5-1 and TRBJ2-3; 10 bases fit TRBD2. Germline CDR1 SGHRS, CDR2 YFSETQ. Trimming took 5 bases from V and 0 from J; bases not matched to a gene: 15. The CDR3 covers 19 residues. The CDR3 is CASSTTARTSGTSTDTQYF. CDR3 DNA sequence: TGCGCCAGCAGTACTACTGCTAGGACTAGCGGTACTAGCACAGATACGCAGTATTTT.

CDR3 nucleotides: TGTGCCAGCTCAAGGGGACAGGGGGGCTCCTACGAGCAGTACTTC. Its protein is CASSRGQGGSYEQYF. The rearrangement uses TRBV18 and TRBJ2-7; TRBD1 aligns across 11 bases. Trimming cost V 5 bases and J 0 bases; bases outside gene matches: 3. The CDR3 extends over 15 amino acids. Germline loops: CDR1 KGHSH, CDR2 LQKENI.

This chain joins TRBV27 and TRBJ2-7; D not resolved. CDR1 and CDR2 (germline): MNHEY, SMNVEV (reference sequence). The CDR3 runs to 14 residues. V lost 5 bases and J lost 2, with 13 bases in between. The CDR3 coding sequence is TGTGCCAGCAGTCCCCAGACACCCGCCTACGAGCAGTACTTC. It translates to CASSPQTPAYEQYF.

This clone occurred a few times. J is TRBJ2-7 and V is TRBV7-9; 7 positions match TRBD2. This CDR3 comprises 15 residues. Losses at the gene ends were 5 bases for V and 2 bases for J; bases not matched to a gene: 9. Germline CDR1 is SEHNR and CDR2 is FQNEAQ (reference sequence). CDR3 in amino acids: CASSPRSGNPYEQYF. As DNA, the CDR3 is TGTGCCAGCAGCCCGAGGAGCGGGAACCCCTACGAGCAGTACTTC.

The genes are TRBV7-2 and TRBJ1-3, with unresolved D. The CDR3 has 15 residues. Trimming pared 2 bases from V and 2 bases from J, leaving 10 bases between. The germline V gene has CDR1 SGHTA and CDR2 FQGNSA. The CDR3 is CASSLSGFAGNTIYF. For the CDR3, the DNA is TGTGCCAGCAGCTTATCGGGGTTCGCTGGAAACACCATATATTTT.

The CDR3 DNA is TGTGCCAGTAGAAGCAACCGAAACACTGAAGCTTTCTTT. It encodes CASRSNRNTEAFF. The chain uses TRBV19 and TRBJ1-1; D gene ambiguous. CDR3 size: 13 residues. The germline V gene encodes CDR1 LNHDA and CDR2 SQIVND (reference sequence). V dropped 6 bases and J dropped 2 bases, with 10 bases sitting between them. Complete variable domain (other parts from reference TRBV19 and TRBJ1-1): DGGITQSPKYLFRKEGQNVTLSCEQNLNHDAMYWYRQDPGQGLRLIYYSQIVNDFQKGDIAEGYSVSREKKESFPLTVTSAQKNPTAFYLCASRSNRNTEAFFGQGTRLTVV.

The rearrangement uses TRBV5-1 and TRBJ2-1; 10 positions match TRBD2. Germline values: CDR1 SGHRS, CDR2 YFSETQ. V lost 4 bases, J lost 3 bases, and 7 bases stayed unmatched. This CDR3 contains 16 residues. CDR3 sequence: CASSRLAGGGYNEQFF. The CDR3 nucleotides are TGCGCCAGCAGCAGATTAGCGGGAGGAGGCTACAATGAGCAGTTCTTC.

V is TRBV5-4 and J is TRBJ2-1; TRBD2 matches 16 bases. The CDR3 sequence is 16 residues long. Germline V lookup: CDR1 SGHNT, CDR2 YYREEE (reference sequence). The ends lost 7 bases at V and 0 bases at J; junction bases unmatched: 1. In nucleotides, the CDR3 is TGTGCCAGCGGGACTAGCGGGGGGGCCTCCTACAATGAGCAGTTCTTC. Translated, it gives CASGTSGGASYNEQFF.

The CDR3 sequence: CASSLAGLAGGPKQYF. DNA of the CDR3: TGTGCCAGCAGCCTCGCCGGGCTAGCGGGAGGGCCAAAGCAGTACTTC. The genes are TRBV7-9 and TRBJ2-7; TRBD2 matches at 12 bases. The CDR3 runs 16 residues. V trimming: 5 bases; J trimming: 8 bases; junction bases outside the gene matches: 13. The germline V gene encodes CDR1 SEHNR and CDR2 FQNEAQ (reference sequence).

The chain combines TRBV14 with TRBJ1-2, with TRBD1 as a possible D gene (5 bases). V lost 2 bases, J lost 5 bases, and 9 bases lay in between. The CDR3 has 13 amino acids. From germline, CDR1 is SGHDN and CDR2 FVKESK. The CDR3 DNA sequence: TGTGCCAGCAGCCAACAGGGCTTGTATGGCTACACCTTC. This encodes CASSQQGLYGYTF.

This clone occurred once. The chain joins TRBV19 to TRBJ2-4, with a tentative D call TRBD2 (6 bases). V lost 8 bases, J lost 1 base, and 15 bases lay in between. In germline, CDR1 is LNHDA, CDR2 SQIVND (reference sequence). The CDR3 has 15 residues. The CDR3, as DNA: TGTGCCAGTGATTCAGGGAGGACTGCCAAAAACATTCAGTACTTC. Translation gives CASDSGRTAKNIQYF. Full variable domain (missing parts from reference TRBV19 and TRBJ2-4): DGGITQSPKYLFRKEGQNVTLSCEQNLNHDAMYWYRQDPGQGLRLIYYSQIVNDFQKGDIAEGYSVSREKKESFPLTVTSAQKNPTAFYLCASDSGRTAKNIQYFGAGTRLSVL.

J is TRBJ2-1 and V is TRBV7-3; D might be TRBD2 (5 bases). The CDR3 extends over 15 amino acids. The germline V gene encodes CDR1 SGHTA and CDR2 FQGTGA. The V end was cut by 4 bases, the J end by 0 bases, with 10 bases between. CDR3 coding DNA: TGTGCCAGCAGCTCAAGAACTAGCTCCTACAATGAGCAGTTCTTC. Residues: CASSSRTSSYNEQFF.

The CDR3 DNA sequence: TGTGCCAGCAGCGCCGCTAGCGGTACTCTGTTGGACGAGCAGTACTTC. Encoded protein: CASSAASGTLLDEQYF. The rearrangement uses TRBV11-2 and TRBJ2-7, with 7 bases lining up with TRBD2. Per the germline V gene, CDR1 is SGHAT and CDR2 is FQNNGV. After removal of 5 bases from V and 5 bases from J, the junction contained 15 bases not matched to a gene. CDR3 length: 16 residues.

The rearrangement links TRBV6-5 to TRBJ2-7; 8 nucleotides agree with TRBD2. Germline CDR1 and CDR2: MNHEY and SVGAGI. The CDR3 sequence is 15 residues long. The junction had 4 bases not matched to a gene; V was cut back by 0 bases and J by 3 bases. CDR3 residues: CASSYSRGAGYEQYF. For the CDR3, the DNA is TGTGCCAGCAGTTACTCGCGGGGGGCGGGCTACGAGCAGTACTTC.

The chain recombines TRBV4-2 with TRBJ2-3; maybe TRBD1 (5 bases). The CDR3 covers 19 residues. Trimming removed 4 bases from V and 0 bases from J, with 23 bases in between. Germline loops: CDR1 LGHNA, CDR2 YNFKEQ. CDR3 in DNA: TGTGCCAGCAGCCCCTCAAGGGGTATGACCCTAACTAGCACAGATACGCAGTATTTT. Protein product: CASSPSRGMTLTSTDTQYF.